This T cell receptor (beta chain) was found in a study of blood T cell repertoires in COVID-19. Source study methods: The assay estimated nucleated cells by amplifying reference gene primers. Assay used: immunoSEQ multiplex PCR; TCRdb lists only in-frame clones, some missing. That table gives V, J and clone size, and the DNA gave D and trimming. The table records under 300,000 clones, 86% of them present only once. Those enrolled in Seattle joined during active infection and were followed longitudinally afterward. Trimming pared 4 bases from V and 2 bases from J, leaving 12 bases between. CDR1 is KGHDR, CDR2 SFDVKD, per germline. The CDR3 loop spans 15 amino acids.

Sequencing input: peripheral blood. The source of this sequence is a woman aged 70-85 years with COVID-19, enrolled during active disease. The chain has TRBV24-1 and TRBJ2-3; possible D gene TRBD2, 5 bases. The CDR3 sequence: CATSDPDFSTDTQYF. The DNA of the CDR3 is TGTGCCACCAGTGACCCGGACTTCTCCACAGATACGCAGTATTTT.